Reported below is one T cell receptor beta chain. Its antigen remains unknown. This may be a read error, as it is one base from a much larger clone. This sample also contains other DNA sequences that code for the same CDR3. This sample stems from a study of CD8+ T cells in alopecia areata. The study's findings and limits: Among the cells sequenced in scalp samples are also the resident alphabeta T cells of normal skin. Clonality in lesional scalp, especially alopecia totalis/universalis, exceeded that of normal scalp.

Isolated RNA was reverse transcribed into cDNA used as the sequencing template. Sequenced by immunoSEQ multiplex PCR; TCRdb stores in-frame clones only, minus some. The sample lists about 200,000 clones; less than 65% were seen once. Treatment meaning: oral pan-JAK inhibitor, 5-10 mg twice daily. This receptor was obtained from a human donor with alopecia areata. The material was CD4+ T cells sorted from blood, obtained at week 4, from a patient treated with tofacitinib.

CDR3 in DNA: TGTGCCAGCAGCTTAGCTGGGGCCAACGTCCTGACTTTC. Its translation is CASSLAGANVLTF. V and J are TRBV7-9 and TRBJ2-6; D is uncertain. V lost 0 bases and J lost 3, with 0 bases in between. The CDR3 is 13 amino acids. Germline CDR1 and CDR2: SEHNR and FQNEAQ (reference sequence).